The 3 T cell receptor beta chains below come from one sample, sequenced in a study of blood T cell repertoires in COVID-19. Profiling relied on immunoSEQ multiplex PCR, and the TCRdb table lists in-frame clones only, not all of them. The sample has around 480,000 clones, about 91% seen once; the top ten hold 10% to 15%. Sequencing was carried out using peripheral blood. The receptor set was obtained from a woman between 50 and 59 years old with COVID-19, enrolled during active disease.

The chain employs TRBV2 and TRBJ1-2; TRBD1 is a possible D gene (5 bases). This CDR3 region has 12 residues. V was clipped by 7 bases and J by 8 bases, with 14 bases between them. Germline V gives CDR1 SNHLY, CDR2 FYNNEI. The CDR3 loop is CASTPGEGGYTF. The CDR3 coding sequence is TGTGCCAGCACACCGGGGGAGGGAGGCTACACCTTC.

The chain employs TRBV5-1 and TRBJ2-3, with D unresolved. CDR1 SGHRS and CDR2 YFSETQ come from the germline V gene. Trimming stripped 2 bases from V and 0 bases from J, with 13 bases between. The CDR3 is 16 amino acids. The CDR3 nucleotides are TGCGCCAGCAGCTTACGGGTATCCTCTAGCACAGATACGCAGTATTTT. This gives the protein CASSLRVSSSTDTQYF.

The chain uses TRBV28 and TRBJ1-2; TRBD1 might be the D (5 bases). This CDR3 has 13 residues. V was pared by 3 bases and J by 5 bases, with 10 bases between. CDR1 is MDHEN and CDR2 is SYDVKM in the germline V gene. CDR3 loop: CASSLGGPYGYTF. For the CDR3, the DNA is TGTGCCAGCAGTTTGGGGGGACCATATGGCTACACCTTC.